Sequencing of this T cell receptor (beta chain) was carried out in a study of cytomegalovirus exposure and HLA in healthy donors. Notes on the study in general: Per a prior analysis, the majority of TCR beta V segments were productive roughly 90% or roughly 30% of the time. According to a later analysis, most TCR beta chains associated with CMV appeared HLA-restricted.

It was with 60 Vbeta and 13 Jbeta primers that the PCR ran. The repertoire was sequenced with immunoSEQ multiplex PCR; TCRdb's copy has only in-frame clones and lacks some. The sample lists about 170,000 clones, 81% occurring once. Germline assignment: CDR1 SGHTA and CDR2 FQGTGA. The CDR3 runs 18 residues. Losses at the gene ends were 2 bases for V and 2 bases for J; bases not matched to a gene: 14. Note on this clone: What it binds is not known.

The specimen was PBMCs. The sequence was obtained from a woman under 30 in good health and CMV-seropositive. This chain joins TRBV7-3 and TRBJ1-2, with 7 bases identical to TRBD1. The DNA for the CDR3 is TGTGCCAGCAGCTTATTTGCCCCCGAGACAGGGCGGAACTATGGCTACACCTTC. Its protein product is CASSLFAPETGRNYGYTF. Combining the CDR3 with reference TRBV7-3 and TRBJ1-2 gives the whole variable domain GAGVSQTPSNKVTEKGKYVELRCDPISGHTALYWYRQSLGQGPEFLIYFQGTGAADDSGLPNDRFFAVRPEGSVSTLKIQRTERGDSAVYLCASSLFAPETGRNYGYTFGSGTRLTVV.